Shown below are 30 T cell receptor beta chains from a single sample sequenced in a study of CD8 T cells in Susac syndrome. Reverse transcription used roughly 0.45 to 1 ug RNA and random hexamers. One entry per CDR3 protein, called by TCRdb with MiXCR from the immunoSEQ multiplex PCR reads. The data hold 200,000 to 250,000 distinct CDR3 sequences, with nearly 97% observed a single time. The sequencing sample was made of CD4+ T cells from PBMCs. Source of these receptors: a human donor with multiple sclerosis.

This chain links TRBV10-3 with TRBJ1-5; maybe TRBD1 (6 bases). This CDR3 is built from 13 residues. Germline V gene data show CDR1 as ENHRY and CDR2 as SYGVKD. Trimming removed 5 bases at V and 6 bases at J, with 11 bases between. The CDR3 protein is CAISTPGVQPQHF. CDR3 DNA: TGTGCCATCAGTACCCCAGGGGTTCAGCCCCAGCATTTT.

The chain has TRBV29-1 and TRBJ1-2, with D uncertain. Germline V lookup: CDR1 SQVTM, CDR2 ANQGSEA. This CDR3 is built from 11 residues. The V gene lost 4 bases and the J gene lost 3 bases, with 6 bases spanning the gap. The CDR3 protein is CSVVGYYGYTF. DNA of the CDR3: TGCAGCGTTGTCGGTTACTATGGCTACACCTTC. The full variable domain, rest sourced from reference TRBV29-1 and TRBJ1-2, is SAVISQKPSRDICQRGTSLTIQCQVDSQVTMMFWYRQQPGQSLTLIATANQGSEATYESGFVIDKFPISRPNLTFSTLTVSNMSPEDSSIYLCSVVGYYGYTFGSGTRLTVV.

The CDR3 DNA reads as TGTGCCAGCGTTAGGAGGACTAGCGGCTTCAATGAGCAGTTCTTC. It encodes CASVRRTSGFNEQFF. The rearrangement uses TRBV27 and TRBJ2-1; 10 bases line up with TRBD2. V lost 8 bases, J lost 6 bases, and 10 bases stayed unmatched. This CDR3 spans 15 amino acids. Germline V gives CDR1 MNHEY, CDR2 SMNVEV (reference sequence).

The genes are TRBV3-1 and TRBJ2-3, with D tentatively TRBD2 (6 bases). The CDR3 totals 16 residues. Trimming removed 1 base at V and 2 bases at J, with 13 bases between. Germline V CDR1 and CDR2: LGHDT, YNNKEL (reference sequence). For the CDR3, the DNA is TGTGCCAGCAGCCAAGTCGGGGGAACCGTCACAGATACGCAGTATTTT. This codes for CASSQVGGTVTDTQYF.

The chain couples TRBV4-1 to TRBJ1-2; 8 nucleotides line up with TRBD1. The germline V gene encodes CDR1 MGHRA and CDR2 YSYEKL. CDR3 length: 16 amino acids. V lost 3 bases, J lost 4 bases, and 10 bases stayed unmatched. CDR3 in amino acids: CASSHRQGAAFYGYTF. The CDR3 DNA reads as TGCGCCAGCAGCCATCGTCAGGGGGCGGCTTTCTATGGCTACACCTTC.

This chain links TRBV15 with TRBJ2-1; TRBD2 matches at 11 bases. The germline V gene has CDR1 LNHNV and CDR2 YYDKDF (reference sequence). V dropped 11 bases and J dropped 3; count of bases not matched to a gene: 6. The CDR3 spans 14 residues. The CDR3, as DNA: TGTGCCGCCGCGGGACTAGCGGACTACAATGAGCAGTTCTTC. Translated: CAAAGLADYNEQFF.

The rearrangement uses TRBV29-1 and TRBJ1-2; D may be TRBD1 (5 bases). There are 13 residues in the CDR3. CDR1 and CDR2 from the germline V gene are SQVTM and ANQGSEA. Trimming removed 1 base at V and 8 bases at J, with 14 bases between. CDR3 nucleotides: TGCAGCGTTGAAGGAGCAGGGCTGGACGGCTACACCTTC. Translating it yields CSVEGAGLDGYTF.

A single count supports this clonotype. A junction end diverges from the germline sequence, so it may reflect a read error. The chain's CDR3 is CATTTGNAGELFF. CDR3 DNA sequence: TGTGCCACTACGACAGGGAACGCCGGGGAGCTGTTTTTT. V usage is TRBV19 and J usage is TRBJ2-2, with 7 positions matching TRBD1. Germline CDR1 LNHDA, CDR2 SQIVND (reference sequence). This CDR3 spans 13 amino acids.

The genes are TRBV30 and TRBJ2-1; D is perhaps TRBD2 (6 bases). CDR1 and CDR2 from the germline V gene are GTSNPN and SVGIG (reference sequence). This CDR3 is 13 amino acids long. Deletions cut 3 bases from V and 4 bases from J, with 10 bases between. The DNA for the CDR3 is TGTGCCTGGAGGCGGGACTCATACAATGAGCAGTTCTTC. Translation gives CAWRRDSYNEQFF.

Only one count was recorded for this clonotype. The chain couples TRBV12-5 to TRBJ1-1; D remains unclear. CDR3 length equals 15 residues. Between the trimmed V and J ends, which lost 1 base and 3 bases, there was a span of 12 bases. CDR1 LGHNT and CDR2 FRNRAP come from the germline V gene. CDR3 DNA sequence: TGTGCTAGTGGTTTGGCCCCATTTGGAGACACTGAAGCTTTCTTT. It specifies CASGLAPFGDTEAFF.

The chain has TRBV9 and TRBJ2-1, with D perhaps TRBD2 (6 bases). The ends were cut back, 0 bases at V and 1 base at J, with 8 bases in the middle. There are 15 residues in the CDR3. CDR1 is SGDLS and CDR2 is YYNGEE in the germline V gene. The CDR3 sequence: CASSVEGRSYNEQFF. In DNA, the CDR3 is TGTGCCAGCAGCGTAGAAGGGAGGTCCTACAATGAGCAGTTCTTC.

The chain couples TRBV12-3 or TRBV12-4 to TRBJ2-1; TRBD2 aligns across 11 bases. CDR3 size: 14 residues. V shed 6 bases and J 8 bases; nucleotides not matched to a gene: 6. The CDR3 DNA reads TGTGCCAGCAGCATAGCGGGGGGGCCCCATGAGCAGTTCTTC. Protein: CASSIAGGPHEQFF.

CDR3 sequence: CASSQDGEAPNYGYTF. In DNA form, the CDR3 reads TGTGCCAGCAGCCAAGACGGTGAGGCCCCAAACTATGGCTACACCTTC. The chain employs TRBV4-2 and TRBJ1-2, with D unclear. CDR3 size: 16 residues. Germline-derived CDR1 and CDR2 are LGHNA and YNFKEQ. Trimming shortened V by 0 bases and J by 2 bases, and 13 bases separated the two germline ends.

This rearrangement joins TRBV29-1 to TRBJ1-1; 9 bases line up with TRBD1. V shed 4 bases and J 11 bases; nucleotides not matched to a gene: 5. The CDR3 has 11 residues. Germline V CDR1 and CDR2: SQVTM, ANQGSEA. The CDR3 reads CSVGQGVSAFF. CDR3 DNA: TGCAGCGTTGGACAGGGGGTGAGTGCTTTCTTT.

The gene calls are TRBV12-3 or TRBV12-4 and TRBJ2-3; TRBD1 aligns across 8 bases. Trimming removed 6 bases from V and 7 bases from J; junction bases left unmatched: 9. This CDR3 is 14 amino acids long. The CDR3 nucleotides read TGTGCCAGCAGACCCGCCGGGACAGGTCATACGCAGTATTTT. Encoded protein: CASRPAGTGHTQYF.

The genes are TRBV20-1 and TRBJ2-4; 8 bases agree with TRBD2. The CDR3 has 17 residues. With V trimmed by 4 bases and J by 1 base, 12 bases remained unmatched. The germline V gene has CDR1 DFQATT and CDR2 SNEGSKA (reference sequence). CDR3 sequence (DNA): TGCAGTGCTACCGGACTAGCCGGGGCCTCGGCCAAAAACATTCAGTACTTC. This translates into CSATGLAGASAKNIQYF.

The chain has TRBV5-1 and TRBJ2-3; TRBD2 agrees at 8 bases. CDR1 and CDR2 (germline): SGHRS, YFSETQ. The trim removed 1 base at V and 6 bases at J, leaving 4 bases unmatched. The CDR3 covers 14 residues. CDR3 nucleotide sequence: TGCGCCAGCAGCTTGTCGTTAGCGGGGGATACGCAGTATTTT. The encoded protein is CASSLSLAGDTQYF.

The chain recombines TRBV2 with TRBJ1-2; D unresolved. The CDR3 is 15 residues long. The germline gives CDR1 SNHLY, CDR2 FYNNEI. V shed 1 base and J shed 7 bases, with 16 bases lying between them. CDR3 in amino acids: CASSEVWLPRSGYTF. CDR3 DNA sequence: TGTGCCAGCAGTGAAGTCTGGCTCCCCCGCAGTGGCTACACCTTC.

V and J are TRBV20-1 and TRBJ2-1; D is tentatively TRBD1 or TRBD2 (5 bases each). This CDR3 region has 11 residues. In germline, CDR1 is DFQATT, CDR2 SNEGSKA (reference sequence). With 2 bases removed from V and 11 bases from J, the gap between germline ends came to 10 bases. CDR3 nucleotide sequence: TGCAGTGCTAGATGGGACGATCAGCAGTTCTTC. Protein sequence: CSARWDDQQFF.

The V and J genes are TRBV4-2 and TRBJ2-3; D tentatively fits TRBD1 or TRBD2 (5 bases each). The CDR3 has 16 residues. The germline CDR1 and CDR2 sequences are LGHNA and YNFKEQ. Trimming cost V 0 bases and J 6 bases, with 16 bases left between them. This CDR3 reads CASSQENHMGDDTQYF. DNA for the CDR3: TGTGCCAGCAGCCAAGAAAACCATATGGGGGATGATACGCAGTATTTT.

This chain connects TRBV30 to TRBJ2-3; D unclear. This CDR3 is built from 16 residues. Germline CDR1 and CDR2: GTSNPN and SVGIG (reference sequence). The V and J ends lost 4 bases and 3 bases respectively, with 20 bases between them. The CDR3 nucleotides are TGTGCCTGGAAAACCCCCCGTCGATCCGGGACAGATACGCAGTATTTT. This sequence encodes CAWKTPRRSGTDTQYF.

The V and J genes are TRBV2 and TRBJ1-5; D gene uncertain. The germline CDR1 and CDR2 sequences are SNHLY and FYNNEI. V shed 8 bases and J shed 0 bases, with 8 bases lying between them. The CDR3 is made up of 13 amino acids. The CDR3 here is CASGQDSNQPQHF. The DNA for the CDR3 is TGTGCCAGCGGTCAAGATAGCAATCAGCCCCAGCATTTT.

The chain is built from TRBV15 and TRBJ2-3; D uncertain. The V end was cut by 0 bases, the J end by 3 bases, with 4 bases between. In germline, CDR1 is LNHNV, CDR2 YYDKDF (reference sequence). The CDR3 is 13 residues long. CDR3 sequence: CATSRDPTDTQYF. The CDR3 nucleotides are TGTGCCACCAGCAGAGACCCTACAGATACGCAGTATTTT.

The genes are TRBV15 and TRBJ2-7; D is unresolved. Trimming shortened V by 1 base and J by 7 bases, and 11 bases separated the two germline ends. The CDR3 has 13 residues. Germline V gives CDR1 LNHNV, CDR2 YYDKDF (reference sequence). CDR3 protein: CATSRGYLVEQYF. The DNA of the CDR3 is TGTGCCACCAGCAGAGGATATCTGGTTGAGCAGTACTTC.

This CDR3 reads CASSYSRGFGYTF. DNA for the CDR3: TGTGCCAGCAGTTACTCGAGGGGGTTTGGCTACACCTTC. This chain links TRBV6-5 with TRBJ1-2; a weak D match, TRBD1 (6 bases). V lost 0 bases to trimming and J lost 7 bases, with 9 bases between them. The CDR3 loop spans 13 amino acids. The germline V gene encodes CDR1 MNHEY and CDR2 SVGAGI.

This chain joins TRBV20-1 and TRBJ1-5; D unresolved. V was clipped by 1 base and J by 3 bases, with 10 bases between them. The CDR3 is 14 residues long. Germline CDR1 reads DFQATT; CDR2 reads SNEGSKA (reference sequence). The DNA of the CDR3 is TGCAGTGCTAGAGCCCCGGGCCCCAATCAGCCCCAGCATTTT. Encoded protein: CSARAPGPNQPQHF.

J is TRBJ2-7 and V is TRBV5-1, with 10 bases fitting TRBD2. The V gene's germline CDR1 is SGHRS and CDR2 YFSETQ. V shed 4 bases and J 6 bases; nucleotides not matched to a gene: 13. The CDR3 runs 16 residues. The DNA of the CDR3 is TGCGCCAGCAGCGTCCTCGGGAGCGGGAGGGCCCTCGAGCAGTACTTC. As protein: CASSVLGSGRALEQYF.

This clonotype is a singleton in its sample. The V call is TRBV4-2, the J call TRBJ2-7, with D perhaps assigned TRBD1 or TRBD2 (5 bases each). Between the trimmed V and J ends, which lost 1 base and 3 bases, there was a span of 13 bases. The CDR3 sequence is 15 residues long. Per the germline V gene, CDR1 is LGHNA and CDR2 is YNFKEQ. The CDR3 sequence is CASSQAGTMGYEQYF. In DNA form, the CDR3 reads TGTGCCAGCAGCCAAGCCGGGACGATGGGCTACGAGCAGTACTTC.

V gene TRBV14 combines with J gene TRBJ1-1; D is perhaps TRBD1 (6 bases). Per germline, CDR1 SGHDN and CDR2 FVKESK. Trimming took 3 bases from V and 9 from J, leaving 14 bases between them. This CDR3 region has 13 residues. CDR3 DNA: TGTGCCAGCAGCCACGATTTTACAGGGAAAGCTTTCTTT. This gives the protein CASSHDFTGKAFF.

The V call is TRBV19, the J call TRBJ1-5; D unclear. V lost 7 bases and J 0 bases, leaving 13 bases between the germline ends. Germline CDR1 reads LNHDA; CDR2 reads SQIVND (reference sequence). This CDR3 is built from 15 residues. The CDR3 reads CASKRTENSNQPQHF. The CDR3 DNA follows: TGTGCCAGTAAAAGAACAGAGAATAGCAATCAGCCCCAGCATTTT.